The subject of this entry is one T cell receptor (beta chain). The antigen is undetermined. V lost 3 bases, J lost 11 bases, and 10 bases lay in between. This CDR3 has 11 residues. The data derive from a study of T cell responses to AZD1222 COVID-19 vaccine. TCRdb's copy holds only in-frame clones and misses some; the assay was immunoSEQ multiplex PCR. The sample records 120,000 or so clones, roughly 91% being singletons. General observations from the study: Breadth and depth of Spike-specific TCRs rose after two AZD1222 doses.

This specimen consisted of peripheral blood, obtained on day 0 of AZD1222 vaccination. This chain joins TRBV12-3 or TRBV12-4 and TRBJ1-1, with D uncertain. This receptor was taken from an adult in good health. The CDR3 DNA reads TGTGCCAGCAGTTTGTCGACCAAGGCTTTCTTT. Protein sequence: CASSLSTKAFF.